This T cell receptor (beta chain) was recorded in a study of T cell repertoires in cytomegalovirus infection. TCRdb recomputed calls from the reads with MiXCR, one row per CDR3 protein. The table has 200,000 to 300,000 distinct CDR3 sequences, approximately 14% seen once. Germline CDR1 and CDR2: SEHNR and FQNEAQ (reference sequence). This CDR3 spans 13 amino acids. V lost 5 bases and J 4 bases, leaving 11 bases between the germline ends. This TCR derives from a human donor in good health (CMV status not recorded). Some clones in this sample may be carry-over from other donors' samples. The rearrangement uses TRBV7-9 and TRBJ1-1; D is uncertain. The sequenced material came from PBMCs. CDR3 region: CASSPERSTEAFF. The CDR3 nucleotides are TGTGCCAGCAGCCCCGAACGGAGCACTGAAGCTTTCTTT.